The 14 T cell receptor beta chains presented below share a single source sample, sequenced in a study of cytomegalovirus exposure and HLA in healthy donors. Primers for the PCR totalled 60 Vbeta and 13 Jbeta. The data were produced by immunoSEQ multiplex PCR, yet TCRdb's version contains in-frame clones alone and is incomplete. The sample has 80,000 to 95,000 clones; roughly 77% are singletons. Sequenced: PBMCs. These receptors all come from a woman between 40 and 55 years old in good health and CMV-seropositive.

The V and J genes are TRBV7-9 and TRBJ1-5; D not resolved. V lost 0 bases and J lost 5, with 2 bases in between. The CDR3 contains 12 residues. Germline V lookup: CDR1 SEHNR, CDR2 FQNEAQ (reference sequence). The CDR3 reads CASSLADQPQHF. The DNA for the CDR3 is TGTGCCAGCAGCTTAGCCGATCAGCCCCAGCATTTT.

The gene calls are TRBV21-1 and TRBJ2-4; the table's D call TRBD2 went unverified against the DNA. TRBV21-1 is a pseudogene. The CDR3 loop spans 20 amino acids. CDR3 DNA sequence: TGTGCCAGCAGCAAAGTGGCACTAGCGGGGGGGCTTGGGGCCAAAAACATTCAGTACTTC. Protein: CASSKVALAGGLGAKNIQYF.

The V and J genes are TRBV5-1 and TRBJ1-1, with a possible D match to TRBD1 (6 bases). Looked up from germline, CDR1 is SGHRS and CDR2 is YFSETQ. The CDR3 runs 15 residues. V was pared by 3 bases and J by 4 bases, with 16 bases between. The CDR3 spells CASSSLQGSGTEAFF. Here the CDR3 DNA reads TGCGCCAGCAGCTCGCTACAGGGTTCTGGCACTGAAGCTTTCTTT.

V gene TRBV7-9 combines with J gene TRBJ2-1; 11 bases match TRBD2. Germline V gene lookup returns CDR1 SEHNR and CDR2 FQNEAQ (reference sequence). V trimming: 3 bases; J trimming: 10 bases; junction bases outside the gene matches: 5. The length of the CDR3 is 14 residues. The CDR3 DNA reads TGTGCCAGCAGCTTCGGGACTAGCGGTGTAGAGCAGTTCTTC. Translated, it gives CASSFGTSGVEQFF. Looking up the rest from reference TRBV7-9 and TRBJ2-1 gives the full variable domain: DTGVSQNPRHKITKRGQNVTFRCDPISEHNRLYWYRQTLGQGPEFLTYFQNEAQLEKSRLLSDRFSAERPKGSFSTLEIQRTEQGDSAMYLCASSFGTSGVEQFFGPGTRLTVL.

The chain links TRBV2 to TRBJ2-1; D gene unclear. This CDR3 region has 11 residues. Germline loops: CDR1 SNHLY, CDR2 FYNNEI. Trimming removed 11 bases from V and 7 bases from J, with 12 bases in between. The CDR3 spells CAPGSQNEQFF. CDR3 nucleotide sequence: TGTGCCCCGGGTAGCCAGAATGAGCAGTTCTTC. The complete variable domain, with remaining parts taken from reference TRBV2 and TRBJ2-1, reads EPEVTQTPSHQVTQMGQEVILRCVPISNHLYFYWYRQILGQKVEFLVSFYNNEISEKSEIFDDQFSVERPDGSNFTLKIRSTKLEDSAMYFCAPGSQNEQFFGPGTRLTVL.

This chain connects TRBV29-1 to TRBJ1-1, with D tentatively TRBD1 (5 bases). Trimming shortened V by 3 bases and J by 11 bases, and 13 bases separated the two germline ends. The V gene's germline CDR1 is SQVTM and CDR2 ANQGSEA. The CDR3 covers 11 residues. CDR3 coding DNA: TGCAGCGTTGAGGGGGAGGGGTACGCTTTCTTT. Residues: CSVEGEGYAFF.

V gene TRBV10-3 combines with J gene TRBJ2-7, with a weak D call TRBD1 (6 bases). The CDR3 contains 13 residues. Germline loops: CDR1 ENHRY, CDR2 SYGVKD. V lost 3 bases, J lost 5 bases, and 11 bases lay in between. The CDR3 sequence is CAISDSGQNEQYF. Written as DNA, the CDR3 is TGTGCCATCAGTGATTCAGGACAGAACGAGCAGTACTTC.

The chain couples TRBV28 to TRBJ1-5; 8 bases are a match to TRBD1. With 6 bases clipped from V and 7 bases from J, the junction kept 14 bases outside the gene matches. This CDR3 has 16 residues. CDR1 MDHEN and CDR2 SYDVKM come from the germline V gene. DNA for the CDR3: TGTGCCAGCAGACCCCGACAGGGGTGGAATGGACAGCCCCAGCATTTT. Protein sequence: CASRPRQGWNGQPQHF.

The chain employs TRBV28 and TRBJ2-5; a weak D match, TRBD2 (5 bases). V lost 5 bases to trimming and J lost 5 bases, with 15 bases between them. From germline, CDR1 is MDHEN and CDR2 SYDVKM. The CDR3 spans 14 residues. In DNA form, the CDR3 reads TGTGCCAGCAGTCCGTTAGAGGGAAGTGAGACCCAGTACTTC. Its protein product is CASSPLEGSETQYF.

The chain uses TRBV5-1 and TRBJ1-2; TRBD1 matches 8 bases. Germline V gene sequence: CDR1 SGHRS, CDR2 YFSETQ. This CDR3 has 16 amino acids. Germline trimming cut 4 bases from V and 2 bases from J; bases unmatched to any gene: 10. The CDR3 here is CASSPLGQGANYGYTF. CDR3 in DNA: TGCGCCAGCAGCCCCCTTGGGCAGGGGGCAAACTATGGCTACACCTTC. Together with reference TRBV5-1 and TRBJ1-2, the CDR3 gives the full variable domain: KAGVTQTPRYLIKTRGQQVTLSCSPISGHRSVSWYQQTPGQGLQFLFEYFSETQRNKGNFPGRFSGRQFSNSRSEMNVSTLELGDSALYLCASSPLGQGANYGYTFGSGTRLTVV.

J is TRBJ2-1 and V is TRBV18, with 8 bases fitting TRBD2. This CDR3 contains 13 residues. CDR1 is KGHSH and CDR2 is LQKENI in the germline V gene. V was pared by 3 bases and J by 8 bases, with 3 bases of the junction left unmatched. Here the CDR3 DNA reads TGTGCCAGCTCACCGGGACTAGTAGATGAGCAGTTCTTC. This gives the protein CASSPGLVDEQFF.

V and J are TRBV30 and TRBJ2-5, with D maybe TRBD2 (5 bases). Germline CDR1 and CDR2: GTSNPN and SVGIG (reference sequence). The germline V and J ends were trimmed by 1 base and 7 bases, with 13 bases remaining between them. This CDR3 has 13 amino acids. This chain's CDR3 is CAWSGTRAGTQYF. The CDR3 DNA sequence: TGTGCCTGGAGTGGGACTCGGGCGGGGACCCAGTACTTC.

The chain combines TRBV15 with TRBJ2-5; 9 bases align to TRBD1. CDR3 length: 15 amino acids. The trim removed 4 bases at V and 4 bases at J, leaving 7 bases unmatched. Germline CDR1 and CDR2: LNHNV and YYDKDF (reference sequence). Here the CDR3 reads CATSNGQGRAETQYF. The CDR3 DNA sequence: TGTGCCACCAGCAACGGACAGGGGAGGGCAGAGACCCAGTACTTC. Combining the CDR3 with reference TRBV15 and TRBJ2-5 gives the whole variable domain DAMVIQNPRYQVTQFGKPVTLSCSQTLNHNVMYWYQQKSSQAPKLLFHYYDKDFNNEADTPDNFQSRRPNTSFCFLDIRSPGLGDTAMYLCATSNGQGRAETQYFGPGTRLLVL.

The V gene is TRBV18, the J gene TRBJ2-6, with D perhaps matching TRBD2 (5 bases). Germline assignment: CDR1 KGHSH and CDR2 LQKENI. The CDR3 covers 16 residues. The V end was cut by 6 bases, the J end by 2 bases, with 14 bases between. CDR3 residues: CASSGNSGAGANVLTF. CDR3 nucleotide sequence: TGTGCCAGCTCCGGGAATTCAGGTGCTGGGGCCAACGTCCTGACTTTC.